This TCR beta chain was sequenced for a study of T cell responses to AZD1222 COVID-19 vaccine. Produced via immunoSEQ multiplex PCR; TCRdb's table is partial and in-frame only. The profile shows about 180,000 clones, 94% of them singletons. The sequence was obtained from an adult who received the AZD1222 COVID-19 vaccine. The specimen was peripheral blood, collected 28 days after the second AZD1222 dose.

The CDR3 DNA sequence: TGTGCCAGCAGCTTAAACTCCCGGGGTCGACAAGAGACCCAGTACTTC. Its protein product is CASSLNSRGRQETQYF. The J gene is TRBJ2-5, the V gene TRBV7-9; weak D call: TRBD2 (5 bases). Between the trimmed V and J ends, which lost 2 bases and 2 bases, there was a span of 15 bases. CDR1 SEHNR and CDR2 FQNEAQ come from the germline V gene (reference sequence). The CDR3 is 16 amino acids.